The clone carrying this TCR beta chain was seen a handful of times. Its antigen is not known. The data originate from a study of beta chain features in type 1 diabetes. Expressed TCRB transcripts were sequenced after all isolated RNA was converted to cDNA. Sequenced by immunoSEQ multiplex PCR; TCRdb stores in-frame clones only, minus some. The repertoire holds 300,000 to 350,000 clones, with about a tenth as singletons. Sorted CD4+ subsets: naive, central memory, regulatory, stem cell-like memory (CD45RO/CCR7/CD25/CD127/CD95/CD27 panel). V was trimmed by 2 bases and J by 6 bases, leaving 11 bases between them. CDR3 length: 14 amino acids. Germline-derived CDR1 and CDR2 are ENHRY and SYGVKD. Notes on the study in general: Shortening that was moderate but significant affected the TCRB CDR3s of Type 1 diabetes patients in all four CD4+ subsets.

The rearrangement joins TRBV10-3 to TRBJ2-1; no reliable D call. The specimen was central memory CD4+ T cells from blood. This receptor was taken from a young man with type 1 diabetes. CDR3 DNA: TGTGCCATCAGTGAGCCGACCCGAGCCAATGAGCAGTTCTTC. Translating gives CAISEPTRANEQFF.